Presented here are 12 T cell receptor beta chains from one specimen sequenced in a study of cytomegalovirus exposure and HLA in healthy donors. The study ran its PCR with 60 Vbeta and 13 Jbeta primers. The repertoire was sequenced with immunoSEQ multiplex PCR; TCRdb's copy has only in-frame clones and lacks some. The sample shows 100,000 to 150,000 clones, roughly 72% of them seen only once. Sequencing input: PBMCs. All receptors come from a male donor in good health and CMV-seronegative.

This chain connects TRBV6-5 to TRBJ2-1; TRBD2 might be the D (6 bases). Germline V CDR1 and CDR2: MNHEY, SVGAGI. CDR3 length: 15 residues. V lost 6 bases, J lost 0 bases, and 12 bases lay in between. The CDR3 nucleotides read TGTGCCAGCAGACGCCCCGGGAGCTCCTACAATGAGCAGTTCTTC. It yields the protein CASRRPGSSYNEQFF.

The chain employs TRBV28 and TRBJ2-6, with unresolved D. The CDR3 has 18 amino acids. The germline CDR1 and CDR2 sequences are MDHEN and SYDVKM. V was clipped by 3 bases and J by 0 bases, with 15 bases between them. The CDR3 sequence is CASSFSRIKDSGANVLTF. CDR3 DNA sequence: TGTGCCAGCAGTTTTAGCCGCATAAAGGACTCTGGGGCCAACGTCCTGACTTTC.

This clone turned up a few times. This chain links TRBV28 with TRBJ2-5; 8 nucleotides match TRBD2. V was clipped by 5 bases and J by 2 bases; unmatched bases: 4. Germline CDR1 and CDR2: MDHEN and SYDVKM. The CDR3 contains 14 residues. The CDR3 DNA follows: TGTGCCAGCAGTCCTCGGGGGGGTCAAGAGACCCAGTACTTC. Its protein product is CASSPRGGQETQYF.

This chain connects TRBV25-1 to TRBJ2-7, with D unresolved. V lost 3 bases to trimming and J lost 4 bases, with 7 bases between them. Germline CDR1 MGHDK, CDR2 SYGVNS. The CDR3 is 12 amino acids. The DNA of the CDR3 is TGTGCCAGCAGTGATCACGGGTACGAGCAGTACTTC. The encoded protein is CASSDHGYEQYF.

In regard to this clone: The same CDR3 is also encoded by other DNA sequences in this sample. The gene calls are TRBV5-1 and TRBJ2-2; D is perhaps TRBD2 (6 bases). Trimming left V 0 bases short and J 0 bases short, with 6 bases between. Looked up from germline, CDR1 is SGHRS and CDR2 is YFSETQ. This CDR3 is built from 15 residues. This chain's CDR3 is CASSLAGANTGELFF. CDR3 coding DNA: TGCGCCAGCAGCTTGGCGGGGGCGAACACCGGGGAGCTGTTTTTT.

This clone came up a few times. The chain has TRBV10-3 and TRBJ1-2, with TRBD1 matching over 8 bases. The CDR3 spans 12 residues. V lost 6 bases and J lost 8; bases outside the gene matches: 5. Germline CDR1 is ENHRY and CDR2 is SYGVKD. CDR3 bases: TGTGCCATCAGGGGGACAGGCGAAGGCTACACCTTC. Its translation: CAIRGTGEGYTF.

This clone was seen a handful of times. V gene TRBV5-4 combines with J gene TRBJ1-1; TRBD1 agrees at 7 bases. The CDR3 runs 13 residues. Germline CDR1 SGHNT, CDR2 YYREEE (reference sequence). Trimming cost V 4 bases and J 3 bases; bases outside gene matches: 3. CDR3 nucleotide sequence: TGTGCCAGCAGCATCGGGACAGACACTGAAGCTTTCTTT. Protein: CASSIGTDTEAFF.

This chain joins TRBV18 and TRBJ2-2; 7 positions match TRBD1. The germline CDR1 and CDR2 sequences are KGHSH and LQKENI. The CDR3 length is 20 residues. Losses at the gene ends were 2 bases for V and 0 bases for J; bases not matched to a gene: 15. CDR3 sequence: CASSPGGGDRVWANTGELFF. The CDR3 region has the DNA TGTGCCAGCTCACCAGGAGGAGGAGACAGGGTTTGGGCGAACACCGGGGAGCTGTTTTTT.

The chain employs TRBV25-1 and TRBJ2-1; TRBD2 matches at 13 bases. The CDR3 runs to 18 residues. Trimming cost V 3 bases and J 5 bases; bases outside gene matches: 10. CDR1 and CDR2 (germline): MGHDK, SYGVNS. DNA of the CDR3: TGTGCCAGCAGTGACCAGGGAAAACTAGCGGGAGGGCACAATGAGCAGTTCTTC. This gives the protein CASSDQGKLAGGHNEQFF.

The chain employs TRBV5-4 and TRBJ2-5; D is possibly TRBD2 (6 bases). V gave up 7 bases and J gave up 5 bases, with 21 bases separating them. Germline CDR1 reads SGHNT; CDR2 reads YYREEE (reference sequence). The CDR3 has 15 amino acids. The CDR3: CASAFKGGGPETQYF. The CDR3 DNA sequence: TGTGCCAGCGCCTTCAAAGGTGGAGGGCCGGAGACCCAGTACTTC.

The genes are TRBV28 and TRBJ2-1; no clear D. The V and J ends lost 7 bases and 2 bases respectively, with 12 bases between them. This CDR3 is built from 14 residues. The germline gives CDR1 MDHEN, CDR2 SYDVKM. In DNA form, the CDR3 reads TGTGCCAGCACTCAGGATTCGCCCTACAATGAGCAGTTCTTC. The encoded protein is CASTQDSPYNEQFF.

The chain employs TRBV6-6 and TRBJ2-7; 8 nucleotides line up with TRBD1. The V and J ends lost 4 bases and 3 bases, in that order; junction bases with no gene match: 5. CDR3 length: 14 residues. Germline CDR1 MNHNY, CDR2 SVGAGI (reference sequence). The CDR3 nucleotides are TGTGCCAGCAGTTCCGGACAGGGTCTCTACGAGCAGTACTTC. It is translated as CASSSGQGLYEQYF.